The 8 T cell receptor beta chains below were found in one sample sequenced in a study of PD-L1 blockade in urothelial cancer. As for time point: pretreatment peripheral blood. The data were produced by immunoSEQ multiplex PCR, yet TCRdb's version contains in-frame clones alone and is incomplete. The sample consists of some 38,000 clones, 85% of them appearing once. The material sequenced was PBMCs, taken around atezolizumab (anti-PD-L1) treatment. Every receptor here comes from a man of 80 years or more with urothelial cancer.

The V call is TRBV27, the J call TRBJ2-7, with a weak D call TRBD2 (6 bases). CDR1 is MNHEY, CDR2 SMNVEV, per germline (reference sequence). The V end was cut by 0 bases, the J end by 2 bases, with 11 bases between. The CDR3 has 15 amino acids. The CDR3 region is CASSLSAGFTYEQYF. The CDR3 DNA reads as TGTGCCAGCAGTTTATCTGCGGGATTTACCTACGAGCAGTACTTC.

V gene TRBV15 combines with J gene TRBJ2-1, with a possible D match to TRBD1 (6 bases). The germline gives CDR1 LNHNV, CDR2 YYDKDF (reference sequence). The CDR3 extends over 16 amino acids. The V end was cut by 2 bases, the J end by 0 bases, with 11 bases between. CDR3 region: CATSRPDRSSYNEQFF. The CDR3 region has the DNA TGTGCCACCAGCAGACCTGACAGGAGCTCCTACAATGAGCAGTTCTTC. Complete variable domain (other parts from reference TRBV15 and TRBJ2-1): DAMVIQNPRYQVTQFGKPVTLSCSQTLNHNVMYWYQQKSSQAPKLLFHYYDKDFNNEADTPDNFQSRRPNTSFCFLDIRSPGLGDTAMYLCATSRPDRSSYNEQFFGPGTRLTVL.

The chain joins TRBV6-1 to TRBJ1-4; 8 bases agree with TRBD1. CDR1 is MNHNS, CDR2 SASEGT, per germline. The V and J ends lost 6 bases and 3 bases, in that order; junction bases with no gene match: 3. The CDR3 has 14 amino acids. CDR3 loop: CASREQGANEKLFF. As DNA, the CDR3 is TGTGCCAGCAGGGAACAGGGGGCTAATGAAAAACTGTTTTTT.

This chain connects TRBV30 to TRBJ2-1; D possibly corresponds to TRBD1 (5 bases). CDR1 and CDR2 from the germline V gene are GTSNPN and SVGIG (reference sequence). The CDR3 runs 15 residues. The ends were cut back, 0 bases at V and 1 base at J, with 10 bases in the middle. CDR3 residues: CAWSVGQGSYNEQFF. CDR3 DNA: TGTGCCTGGAGTGTTGGGCAGGGATCCTACAATGAGCAGTTCTTC.

The gene calls are TRBV28 and TRBJ1-5; 10 bases are shared with TRBD1. Per germline, CDR1 MDHEN and CDR2 SYDVKM. CDR3 length: 15 amino acids. Trimming at V came to 5 bases and at J to 2 bases, leaving 3 bases not matched to a gene. The CDR3 bases are TGTGCCAGCAGTGGGACAGGGGTCCGCAATCAGCCCCAGCATTTT. This gives the protein CASSGTGVRNQPQHF.

The chain recombines TRBV30 with TRBJ2-3; unclear D gene. This CDR3 has 14 amino acids. CDR1 and CDR2 from the germline V gene are GTSNPN and SVGIG (reference sequence). The V end was cut by 2 bases, the J end by 1 base, with 10 bases between. The CDR3 DNA reads as TGTGCCTGGAGTTTTGCGCGAGGCACAGATACGCAGTATTTT. Amino acid sequence: CAWSFARGTDTQYF. Full variable domain (missing parts from reference TRBV30 and TRBJ2-3): SQTIHQWPATLVQPVGSPLSLECTVEGTSNPNLYWYRQAAGRGLQLLFYSVGIGQISSEVPQNLSASRPQDRQFILSSKKLLLSDSGFYLCAWSFARGTDTQYFGPGTRLTVL.

The V and J genes are TRBV15 and TRBJ2-4, with 10 bases aligning to TRBD1. Losses at the gene ends were 0 bases for V and 3 bases for J; bases not matched to a gene: 5. CDR3 length: 17 residues. CDR1 is LNHNV and CDR2 is YYDKDF in the germline V gene (reference sequence). The DNA for the CDR3 is TGTGCCACCAGCAGAGAATTCGGACAGGGGGACAAAAACATTCAGTACTTC. It yields the protein CATSREFGQGDKNIQYF.

The chain is built from TRBV5-1 and TRBJ2-6; possible D gene TRBD1, 6 bases. Trimming stripped 4 bases from V and 5 bases from J, with 13 bases between. Germline V lookup: CDR1 SGHRS, CDR2 YFSETQ. The CDR3 sequence is 15 residues long. The chain's CDR3 is CASSGSGDRANVLTF. The CDR3 nucleotides read TGCGCCAGCAGCGGAAGTGGGGACAGGGCCAACGTCCTGACTTTC.